These T cell receptor beta chains were read from a single sample in a study of cytomegalovirus exposure and HLA in healthy donors. Some clones are missing from TCRdb's copy, which holds only in-frame ones; the method was immunoSEQ multiplex PCR. The sample consists of fewer than 200,000 clones, more than 80% of them appearing once. Sequences were obtained from PBMCs. The origin of the receptors is a woman under 40 in good health and CMV-seropositive. CDR3s include the opening cysteine and the closing phenylalanine or tryptophan. Each record gives: D gene, J gene, V gene, clone size, CDR3 protein, CDR3 DNA. A D gene is named only where the DNA matches it firmly. Size is omitted from some rows. Given values are once, few, many or a class for expanded clones.

>-|TRBJ2-6|TRBV9|-
CASSVSPSGANVLTF
TGTGCCAGCAGCGTAAGCCCATCGGGGGCCAACGTCCTGACTTTC
>-|TRBJ2-5|TRBV7-6|-
CASSLSQTQETQYF
TGTGCCAGCAGCTTATCACAGACCCAAGAGACCCAGTACTTC
>-|TRBJ2-7|TRBV11-2|-
CASSSPRTIVYEQYF
TGTGCCAGCAGCTCCCCGAGGACTATCGTTTACGAGCAGTACTTC
>-|TRBJ1-2|TRBV18|few
CASSPPAVYYGYTF
TGTGCCAGCTCACCACCGGCGGTCTACTATGGCTACACCTTC
>-|TRBJ1-6|TRBV27|-
CASSIQGSNSPLHF
TGTGCCAGCAGTATACAGGGTAGCAATTCACCCCTCCACTTT
>-|TRBJ1-2|TRBV27|-
CASRSNAGYTF
TGTGCCAGCAGGTCCAATGCGGGCTACACCTTC
>TRBD1|TRBJ2-5|TRBV5-6|-
CASTSTGEETQYF
TGTGCCAGCACCTCGACAGGGGAGGAGACCCAGTACTTC
>-|TRBJ1-3|TRBV11-1|-
CASAIQGWGNTIYF
TGTGCCAGCGCGATACAGGGCTGGGGAAACACCATATATTTT
>TRBD2|TRBJ2-7|TRBV2|few
CATRGLGEQYF
TGTGCCACCCGGGGACTAGGCGAGCAGTACTTC
>TRBD1|TRBJ1-1|TRBV5-1|-
CASSPKRQGQYTEAFF
TGCGCCAGCAGTCCAAAACGACAGGGGCAGTACACTGAAGCTTTCTTT
>TRBD2|TRBJ2-5|TRBV11-1|once
CASSRSRAGVTETQYF
TGTGCCAGCAGCCGCTCCCGGGCGGGGGTTACTGAGACCCAGTACTTC
>-|TRBJ1-1|TRBV11-3|-
CASSFGGNTEAFF
TGTGCCAGCAGCTTCGGGGGGAACACTGAAGCTTTCTTT
>-|TRBJ1-2|TRBV5-4|once
CASRPGGGEGYTF
TGTGCCAGCAGACCAGGCGGGGGAGAGGGCTACACCTTC
>-|TRBJ2-1|TRBV15|-
CATSGSRNEQFF
TGTGCCACCAGCGGTTCTAGGAATGAGCAGTTCTTC
>TRBD1|TRBJ2-7|TRBV6-6|-
CASSLTGASYEQYF
TGTGCCAGCAGTTTGACAGGGGCCTCCTACGAGCAGTACTTC
>-|TRBJ1-2|TRBV9|few
CASSSRQIYGYTF
TGTGCCAGCAGCTCTCGACAGATCTATGGCTACACCTTC
>-|TRBJ1-2|TRBV7-9|few
CASSLDPGTAGVYGYTF
TGTGCCAGCAGCTTAGACCCTGGGACTGCAGGCGTCTATGGCTACACCTTC
>TRBD1|TRBJ2-5|TRBV2|-
CASSRDSQIPHETQYF
TGTGCCAGCAGTCGGGACAGTCAAATACCCCACGAGACTCAGTACTTC
>-|TRBJ1-2|TRBV27|-
CASSLSTGANYGYTF
TGTGCCAGCAGTTTATCCACCGGGGCTAACTATGGCTACACCTTC
>-|TRBJ2-2|TRBV7-3|-
CASSQGRGGELFF
TGTGCCAGCAGCCAGGGGAGGGGCGGGGAGCTGTTTTTT
>-|TRBJ1-5|TRBV18|-
CASSPPERGQPQHF
TGTGCCAGCTCACCACCGGAGCGCGGTCAGCCCCAGCATTTT
>-|TRBJ1-2|TRBV28|-
CASSTSPTDVRGYTF
TGTGCCAGCAGTACGTCCCCTACAGATGTTCGGGGCTACACCTTC
>-|TRBJ2-5|TRBV7-2|-
CASSSGFGGPQETQYF
TGTGCCAGCAGCTCAGGGTTCGGGGGGCCCCAAGAGACCCAGTACTTC
>-|TRBJ2-1|TRBV7-9|-
CASSLVEGNNEQFF
TGTGCCAGCAGCTTAGTTGAGGGAAACAATGAGCAGTTCTTC
>-|TRBJ1-2|TRBV2|-
CASSPEMGLLYGYTF
TGTGCCAGCAGCCCCGAAATGGGACTCCTCTATGGCTACACCTTC
>TRBD1|TRBJ1-6|TRBV9|-
CASSFGTGVYSPLHF
TGTGCCAGCAGTTTCGGGACAGGGGTGTATTCACCCCTCCACTTT